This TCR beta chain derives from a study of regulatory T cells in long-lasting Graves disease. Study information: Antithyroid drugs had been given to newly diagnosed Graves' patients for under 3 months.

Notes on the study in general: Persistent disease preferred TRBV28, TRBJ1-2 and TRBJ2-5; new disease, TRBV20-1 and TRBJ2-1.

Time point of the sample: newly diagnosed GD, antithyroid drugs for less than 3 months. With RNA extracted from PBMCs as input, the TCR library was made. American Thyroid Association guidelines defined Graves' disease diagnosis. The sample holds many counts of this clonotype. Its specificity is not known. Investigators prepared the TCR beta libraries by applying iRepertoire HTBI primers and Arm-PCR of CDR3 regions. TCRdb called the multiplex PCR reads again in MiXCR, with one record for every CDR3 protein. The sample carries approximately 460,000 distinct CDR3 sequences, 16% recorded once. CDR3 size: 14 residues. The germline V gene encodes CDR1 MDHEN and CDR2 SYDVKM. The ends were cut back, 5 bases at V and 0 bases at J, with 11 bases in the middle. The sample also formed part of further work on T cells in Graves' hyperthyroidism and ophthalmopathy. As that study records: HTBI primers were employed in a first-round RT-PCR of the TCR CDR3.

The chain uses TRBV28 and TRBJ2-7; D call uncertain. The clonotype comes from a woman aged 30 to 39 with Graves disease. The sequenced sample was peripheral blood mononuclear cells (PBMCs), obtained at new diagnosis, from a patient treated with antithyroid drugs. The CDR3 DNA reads TGTGCCAGCAGTGAACGGCCCAGCTCCTACGAGCAGTACTTC. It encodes CASSERPSSYEQYF.